This TCR beta chain stems from a study of metastatic and nonmetastatic thyroid tumors. Whole-study context: Repertoires from malignant and benign thyroid patients were compared across blood and tumor or nodule tissue.

Source study methods: Using the CDR3 differences seen across clinicopathological groups, the authors built a distant-metastasis classifier for papillary thyroid cancer, which was meant to discriminate distant-metastatic patients. TCRdb re-called clones from the PCR reads using MiXCR. Clone size and V and J calls follow TCRdb, not the original study. There are 25,000 to 35,000 clones in the sample; more than 25% occur only once, and roughly 30% lies in the top ten. All patients were treatment-naive before thyroid surgery. V gave up 3 bases and J gave up 8 bases, with 16 bases separating them. CDR1 is MDHEN, CDR2 SYDVKM, per germline. The CDR3 contains 14 residues. Comment on this clone: What it recognizes is unknown.

Study-wide results and limits: TCR beta diversity was reportedly significantly higher in malignant thyroid tumors than benign nodules, in blood and tumor.

The sequence was obtained from a female donor with papillary thyroid cancer or a benign thyroid nodule (not recorded which). Some clones in this sample may be carry-over from other donors' samples. Sequencing input: blood. The chain recombines TRBV28 with TRBJ1-2; D call uncertain. The chain's CDR3 is CASSLFGKAGGYTF. The CDR3 DNA is TGTGCCAGCAGTTTGTTCGGGAAGGCGGGGGGCTACACCTTC.